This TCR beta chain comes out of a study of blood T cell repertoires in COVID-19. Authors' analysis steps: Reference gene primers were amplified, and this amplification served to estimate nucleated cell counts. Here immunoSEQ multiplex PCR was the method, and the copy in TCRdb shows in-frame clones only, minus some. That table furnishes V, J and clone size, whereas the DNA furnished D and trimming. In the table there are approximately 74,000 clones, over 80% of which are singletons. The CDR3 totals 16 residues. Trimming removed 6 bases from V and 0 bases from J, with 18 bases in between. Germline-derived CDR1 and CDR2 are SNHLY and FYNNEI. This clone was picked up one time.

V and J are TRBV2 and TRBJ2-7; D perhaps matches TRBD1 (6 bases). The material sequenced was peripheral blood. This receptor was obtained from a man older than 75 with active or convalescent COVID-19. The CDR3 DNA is TGTGCCAGCAGAGAGACAGGCCAGTATAGCTCCTACGAGCAGTACTTC. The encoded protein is CASRETGQYSSYEQYF.